In this sample, the clone carrying this TCR beta chain turned up a few times. Its antigen is undetermined. The donors (healthy individuals) were bone marrow donors. This entry belongs to a study of cytomegalovirus exposure and HLA in healthy donors. Both 60 Vbeta primers and 13 Jbeta primers went into the PCR. Produced via immunoSEQ multiplex PCR; TCRdb's table is partial and in-frame only. The top ten hold about 7% of the sample, which has about 170,000 clones, around 80% seen once. Study-level findings and limits: A list of 164 TCR beta chains associated with cytomegalovirus was given.

The CDR3 extends over 17 amino acids. The V gene end was trimmed by 6 bases and the J gene end by 5 bases; junction bases not matched to a gene: 10. CDR1 is MRHNA and CDR2 is SNTAGT in the germline V gene. The sample comprised PBMCs. The clonotype comes from a man aged 25-45 years in good health and CMV-seropositive. The chain carries TRBV6-4 and TRBJ2-2; 12 positions agree with TRBD1. CDR3 coding DNA: TGTGCCAGCAGCGCCCAGGGACAGGGGGCTGGAACCGGGGAGCTGTTTTTT. This encodes CASSAQGQGAGTGELFF.